These 25 T cell receptor beta chains were sequenced from one sample in a study of T cells after yellow fever vaccination. TCRdb passed the 5' RACE reads through MiXCR, listing each CDR3 protein once. The sample has approximately 510,000 distinct CDR3 sequences; 21% are singletons. Sequencing was performed on PBMCs, taken roughly 20 days after the first yellow fever vaccination. These receptors all stem from a young man who received the YFV17D yellow fever vaccine.

This chain connects TRBV18 to TRBJ2-7; D possibly uses TRBD1 or TRBD2 (5 bases each). The V gene lost 3 bases and the J gene lost 1 base, with 10 bases spanning the gap. Germline V gene lookup returns CDR1 KGHSH and CDR2 LQKENI. The CDR3 totals 14 residues. DNA of the CDR3: TGTGCCAGCTCACCGTGGGGGTCATCCTACGAGCAGTACGTC. Translated: CASSPWGSSYEQYV.

This clonotype was observed a handful of times. The V and J genes are TRBV18 and TRBJ2-7; tentatively, D is TRBD2 (6 bases). Germline assignment: CDR1 KGHSH and CDR2 LQKENI. The CDR3 contains 14 residues. V was trimmed by 3 bases and J by 7 bases, leaving 16 bases between them. The CDR3 spells CASSPDGLYGEQYF. As DNA, the CDR3 is TGTGCCAGCTCACCCGATGGACTATATGGGGAGCAGTACTTC. The entire variable domain, with the rest obtained from reference TRBV18 and TRBJ2-7, is as follows: NAGVMQNPRHLVRRRGQEARLRCSPMKGHSHVYWYRQLPEEGLKFMVYLQKENIIDESGMPKERFSAEFPKEGPSILRIQQVVRGDSAAYFCASSPDGLYGEQYFGPGTRLTVT.

The genes are TRBV29-1 and TRBJ2-1; D tentatively reads TRBD1 or TRBD2 (5 bases each). Trimming left V 7 bases short and J 0 bases short, with 10 bases between. The CDR3 contains 13 residues. CDR1 is SQVTM and CDR2 is ANQGSEA in the germline V gene. In nucleotides, the CDR3 is TGCAGCGCCCGGGACGGCTCCTACAATGAGCAGTTCTTC. Translated: CSARDGSYNEQFF.

This rearrangement joins TRBV12-3 or TRBV12-4 to TRBJ1-6; no clear D gene. This CDR3 has 14 amino acids. V lost 6 bases and J 9 bases, leaving 15 bases between the germline ends. CDR3 residues: CASSRSPLGSPLHF. CDR3 sequence (DNA): TGTGCCAGCAGCCGCTCCCCCTTAGGTTCACCCCTCCACTTT.

This clonotype was seen ten or more times. V usage is TRBV18 and J usage is TRBJ2-7; perhaps D is TRBD1 or TRBD2 (5 bases each). CDR3 length: 14 amino acids. V lost 3 bases and J 5 bases, leaving 14 bases between the germline ends. CDR1 and CDR2 (germline): KGHSH, LQKENI. The CDR3 region has the DNA TGTGCCAGCTCACCTGGGACCGCGGAAAACGAGCAGTACTTC. Translated: CASSPGTAENEQYF. The full variable domain, its missing parts supplied by reference TRBV18 and TRBJ2-7, is NAGVMQNPRHLVRRRGQEARLRCSPMKGHSHVYWYRQLPEEGLKFMVYLQKENIIDESGMPKERFSAEFPKEGPSILRIQQVVRGDSAAYFCASSPGTAENEQYFGPGTRLTVT.

The gene calls are TRBV28 and TRBJ2-7; 8 bases map to TRBD1. Germline loops: CDR1 MDHEN, CDR2 SYDVKM. V lost 6 bases, J lost 3 bases, and 7 bases stayed unmatched. The CDR3 has 14 amino acids. CDR3 DNA sequence: TGTGCCAGCAGCCGCAGACAGGGGCGCTACGAGCAGTACGTC. It codes for CASSRRQGRYEQYV.

The chain joins TRBV20-1 to TRBJ2-3, with TRBD2 matching 12 bases. Looked up from germline, CDR1 is DFQATT and CDR2 is SNEGSKA (reference sequence). This CDR3 spans 18 amino acids. V lost 2 bases, J lost 1 base, and 10 bases stayed unmatched. The CDR3 reads CSARRPVGLAGRTDTQYF. The DNA for the CDR3 is TGCAGTGCTAGACGCCCCGTGGGACTAGCGGGCCGCACAGATACGCAGTATTTT.

The V call is TRBV11-2, the J call TRBJ2-1; TRBD2 matches at 8 bases. This CDR3 region has 15 residues. With 6 bases clipped from V and 3 bases from J, the junction kept 7 bases outside the gene matches. The V gene's germline CDR1 is SGHAT and CDR2 FQNNGV. The DNA of the CDR3 is TGTGCCAGCAGGATGAGCGGGGGCCGCTACAATGAGCAGTTCTTC. Its protein is CASRMSGGRYNEQFF.

This clonotype was seen more than once but under ten times. The chain couples TRBV15 to TRBJ2-7, with D tentatively TRBD2 (5 bases). From germline, CDR1 is LNHNV and CDR2 YYDKDF (reference sequence). V was trimmed by 3 bases and J by 5 bases, leaving 14 bases between them. The CDR3 has 14 amino acids. CDR3: CATSSLRVEDEQYV. CDR3 DNA: TGTGCCACCAGCAGTTTAAGGGTGGAGGACGAGCAGTACGTC.

At least ten counts were recorded for this clonotype. This chain links TRBV12-3 or TRBV12-4 with TRBJ2-1, with TRBD1 matching 8 bases. Trimming at V came to 7 bases and at J to 8 bases, leaving 7 bases not matched to a gene. The CDR3 has 13 residues. CDR3 nucleotide sequence: TGTGCCAGCATTCAACAGGGGGGCGATGAGCAGTTCTTC. This encodes CASIQQGGDEQFF.

The rearrangement joins TRBV25-1 to TRBJ1-3; D remains unclear. Germline V gene lookup returns CDR1 MGHDK and CDR2 SYGVNS. V was pared by 1 base and J by 4 bases, with 17 bases between. The CDR3 loop spans 17 amino acids. For the CDR3, the DNA is TGTGCCAGCAGTGAATCTCTCTCGGGCGTTGGGGGAAACACCATATATTTT. Its protein is CASSESLSGVGGNTIYF. Full variable domain (missing parts from reference TRBV25-1 and TRBJ1-3): EADIYQTPRYLVIGTGKKITLECSQTMGHDKMYWYQQDPGMELHLIHYSYGVNSTEKGDLSSESTVSRIRTEHFPLTLESARPSHTSQYLCASSESLSGVGGNTIYFGEGSWLTVV.

The V and J genes are TRBV2 and TRBJ2-3; D is ambiguous. Per the germline V gene, CDR1 is SNHLY and CDR2 is FYNNEI. The CDR3 has 13 amino acids. The germline V and J ends were trimmed by 8 bases and 0 bases, with 9 bases remaining between them. CDR3: CASPVISTDTQYF. The DNA for the CDR3 is TGTGCCAGCCCGGTCATCAGCACAGATACGCAGTATTTT.

This rearrangement joins TRBV6-5 to TRBJ2-2; unclear D gene. The CDR3 contains 14 residues. V lost 1 base and J lost 1, with 4 bases in between. Looked up from germline, CDR1 is MNHEY and CDR2 is SVGAGI. Here the CDR3 DNA reads TGTGCCAGCAGTTACTTTGGGAACACCGGGGAGCTGTTTTTT. This sequence encodes CASSYFGNTGELFF.

The CDR3 region has the DNA TGTGCCAGCACAAGAAGGTCCCCCTCCTACAATGAGCAGTTCTTC. Its protein product is CASTRRSPSYNEQFF. The chain carries TRBV6-1 and TRBJ2-1; no clear D gene. Trimming removed 7 bases at V and 0 bases at J, with 13 bases between. CDR1 and CDR2 (germline): MNHNS, SASEGT. The CDR3 spans 15 residues.

This clonotype has only a few counts. This chain connects TRBV10-3 to TRBJ1-1; 7 bases are shared with TRBD1. CDR3 length: 14 amino acids. The V gene end was trimmed by 6 bases and the J gene end by 0 bases; junction bases not matched to a gene: 4. Germline values: CDR1 ENHRY, CDR2 SYGVKD. CDR3 sequence reads: CAIRPDRMNTEAFF. The DNA for the CDR3 is TGTGCCATCAGGCCGGACAGGATGAACACTGAAGCTTTCTTT.

The rearrangement joins TRBV7-2 to TRBJ2-3, with D possibly matching TRBD1 (6 bases). CDR3 length: 14 residues. Germline V gene lookup returns CDR1 SGHTA and CDR2 FQGNSA. V lost 4 bases, J lost 4 bases, and 12 bases lay in between. The CDR3 region has the DNA TGTGCCAGCAGCTCCCAGGGGCAGCCAGATACGCAGTATTTT. Translation gives CASSSQGQPDTQYF. The full variable domain, in which reference TRBV7-2 and TRBJ2-3 provide the parts outside the CDR3, is GAGVSQSPSNKVTEKGKDVELRCDPISGHTALYWYRQSLGQGLEFLIYFQGNSAPDKSGLPSDRFSAERTGGSVSTLTIQRTQQEDSAVYLCASSSQGQPDTQYFGPGTRLTVL.

This clonotype has only a few counts. The gene calls are TRBV12-3 or TRBV12-4 and TRBJ2-5; D is tentatively TRBD1 or TRBD2 (6 bases each). This CDR3 has 15 amino acids. V lost 3 bases and J lost 5, with 16 bases in between. CDR3 nucleotides: TGTGCCAGCAGTTTTCGCAGGGGAGGTATTGAGACCCAGTACTTC. Protein sequence: CASSFRRGGIETQYF.

The chain couples TRBV7-2 to TRBJ1-5; tentative D call: TRBD1 (5 bases). Between the trimmed V and J ends, which lost 5 bases and 1 base, there was a span of 12 bases. The CDR3 covers 15 residues. Germline V gene lookup returns CDR1 SGHTA and CDR2 FQGNSA. The CDR3 nucleotides read TGTGCCAGCAGCCGAAGGGGTGGGAGCAATCAGCCCCAGCATTTT. This gives the protein CASSRRGGSNQPQHF.

This rearrangement joins TRBV2 to TRBJ2-3; 9 nucleotides agree with TRBD2. J was trimmed by 1 base and V by 9 bases; bases with no gene match: 8. This CDR3 contains 15 residues. CDR1 is SNHLY and CDR2 is FYNNEI in the germline V gene. CDR3 DNA sequence: TGTGCCAGTCATGCGGGGGGGTACGGCACAGATACGCAGTATTTT. Translated: CASHAGGYGTDTQYF.

This clonotype was counted between two and nine times. CDR3 sequence: CASRPGQLNQPQHF. CDR3 in DNA: TGTGCCAGCCGGCCGGGACAGTTAAATCAGCCCCAGCATTTT. This chain links TRBV27 with TRBJ1-5; 7 nucleotides agree with TRBD1. Germline CDR1 and CDR2: MNHEY and SMNVEV (reference sequence). J lost 4 bases, V lost 8 bases, and 8 bases had no gene match. This CDR3 is 14 amino acids long.

This clonotype occurred many times. The rearrangement joins TRBV5-1 to TRBJ2-5, with TRBD1 as a possible D gene (6 bases). The CDR3 is 15 amino acids. Trimming shortened V by 0 bases and J by 1 base, and 10 bases separated the two germline ends. In germline, CDR1 is SGHRS, CDR2 YFSETQ. CDR3 in DNA: TGCGCCAGCAGCTTGGTCGCAGGGGTCCAAGAGACCCAGTACTTC. It yields the protein CASSLVAGVQETQYF.

At least ten counts were recorded for this clonotype. The chain couples TRBV12-3 or TRBV12-4 to TRBJ2-7, with TRBD1 as a possible D gene (5 bases). With 4 bases removed from V and 3 bases from J, the gap between germline ends came to 7 bases. The CDR3 has 12 amino acids. The CDR3 loop reads CASSSDSYEQYF. DNA of the CDR3: TGTGCCAGCAGTTCCGACAGCTACGAGCAGTACTTC.

V and J are TRBV12-3 or TRBV12-4 and TRBJ1-5, with a weak D call TRBD1 (5 bases). The CDR3 covers 13 residues. Between the trimmed V and J ends, which lost 7 bases and 7 bases, there was a span of 14 bases. The CDR3 reads CASNQGDGQPQHF. CDR3 in DNA: TGTGCCAGCAATCAGGGTGATGGGCAGCCCCAGCATTTT.

The V call is TRBV5-4, the J call TRBJ1-1; D not certain. CDR3 length: 15 amino acids. Deletions cut 2 bases from V and 1 base from J, with 12 bases between. Germline CDR1 is SGHNT and CDR2 is YYREEE (reference sequence). For the CDR3, the DNA is TGTGCCAGCAGCTTACATGGTCGGGGGAACACTGAAGCTTTCTTT. Its protein is CASSLHGRGNTEAFF. The full variable domain, rest sourced from reference TRBV5-4 and TRBJ1-1, is ETGVTQSPTHLIKTRGQQVTLRCSSQSGHNTVSWYQQALGQGPQFIFQYYREEENGRGNFPPRFSGLQFPNYSSELNVNALELDDSALYLCASSLHGRGNTEAFFGQGTRLTVV.

This clonotype was counted between two and nine times. V usage is TRBV12-3 or TRBV12-4 and J usage is TRBJ2-3; tentatively, D is TRBD1 or TRBD2 (5 bases each). V was clipped by 7 bases and J by 2 bases, with 10 bases between them. This CDR3 is 13 amino acids long. CDR3 protein: CASTRGYTDTQYF. In nucleotides, the CDR3 is TGTGCCAGCACACGGGGCTACACAGATACGCAGTATTTT.